These T cell receptor beta chains were read from a single sample in a study of blood T cell repertoires in COVID-19. TCRdb's copy holds only in-frame clones and misses some; the assay was immunoSEQ multiplex PCR. This sample yields about 300,000 clones, of which around 90% are seen a single time; approximately 5% belongs to the top ten. Sample: PBMCs or T cells enriched from blood (not recorded which). The receptors come from a woman under 40 who had recovered from COVID-19. Each CDR3 is given with its conserved first and last residue. The D gene is left open where the match is weak. Only part of the rows carry a size: once, few, many, or a class if the clone is expanded.

NA	TRBV5-1	TRBJ2-3	NA	TGCGCCAGCAGCTTGCGAGCGGTTAGCACAGATACGCAGTATTTT	CASSLRAVSTDTQYF
TRBD1	TRBV3-1/TRBV3-2	TRBJ1-1	few	TGTGCCAGCAGGAACCCCGGGACAGGGGGCACTGAAGCTTTCTTT	CASRNPGTGGTEAFF
TRBD1	TRBV20-1	TRBJ1-2	NA	TGCAGTGCTAGTGATACGCTACAGGGGTGGGACTATGGCTACACCTTC	CSASDTLQGWDYGYTF
NA	TRBV6-4	TRBJ1-6	NA	TGTGCCAGCAGAGACGGACACGCCAATTCACCCCTCCACTTT	CASRDGHANSPLHF
TRBD1	TRBV6-5	TRBJ1-5	NA	TGTGCCAGCTCCACCGGACAGGGGAATCAGCCCCAGCATTTT	CASSTGQGNQPQHF
NA	TRBV9	TRBJ2-7	once	TGTGCCAGCAGCGCCGGCCCGGGGGAGTACGAGCAGTACTTC	CASSAGPGEYEQYF
TRBD2	TRBV19	TRBJ2-1	NA	TGTGCCACAGAGTCCGGGGGGTTCAATGAGCAGTTCTTC	CATESGGFNEQFF
TRBD1	TRBV12-5	TRBJ1-3	few	TGTGCTAGTGGTTTGGTTCAGGGGGCTGGAAACACCATATATTTT	CASGLVQGAGNTIYF
NA	TRBV30	TRBJ1-3	few	TGTGCCTGGAGTGTCCCAAGGGGGACTGGAAACACCATATATTTT	CAWSVPRGTGNTIYF
TRBD1	TRBV10-1	TRBJ2-2	NA	TGCGCCAGCAGTGGGGACAGGGGGGGCACCGGGGAGCTGTTTTTT	CASSGDRGGTGELFF
TRBD1	TRBV5-1	TRBJ1-1	NA	TGCGCCAGCAGCCCGGGACAGGGGGCGCTTGGGACTGAAGCTTTCTTT	CASSPGQGALGTEAFF
NA	TRBV9	TRBJ2-7	NA	TGTGCCAGCAGCGTAGAACTAGCTGGCGAGCAGTACTTC	CASSVELAGEQYF
NA	TRBV7-9	TRBJ1-5	few	TGTGCCAGCAGCGGGCCCCCCAATAGCAATCAGCCCCAGCATTTT	CASSGPPNSNQPQHF
NA	TRBV4-3	TRBJ2-7	NA	TGCGCCAGCAGCCACCCGAGGCAGCGGGCCTACTTATCCTACGAGCAGTACTTC	CASSHPRQRAYLSYEQYF